These 26 T cell receptor beta chains were all obtained from the same sample, sequenced in a study of cytomegalovirus exposure and HLA in healthy donors. PCR employed 60 Vbeta and 13 Jbeta primers. Sequenced by immunoSEQ multiplex PCR; TCRdb stores in-frame clones only, minus some. The sample lists around 210,000 clones, roughly three quarters occurring once. The sequencing input was PBMCs. Receptor source: a male donor in good health and CMV-seropositive.

About this clone: This sample also contains other DNA sequences that code for the same CDR3. This chain connects TRBV19 to TRBJ1-5; tentatively, D is TRBD1 (6 bases). The V gene lost 5 bases and the J gene lost 1 base, with 12 bases spanning the gap. Germline V gives CDR1 LNHDA, CDR2 SQIVND (reference sequence). The CDR3 spans 15 residues. The CDR3 spells CASSSGTLSNQPQHF. CDR3 coding DNA: TGTGCCAGTAGTTCCGGGACACTGAGCAATCAGCCCCAGCATTTT.

The chain couples TRBV4-2 to TRBJ2-5, with 16 nucleotides matching TRBD2. Germline CDR1 and CDR2: LGHNA and YNFKEQ. The V segment lost 1 base and the J segment 2 bases; nucleotides outside the gene matches: 4. CDR3 length equals 18 residues. CDR3 nucleotide sequence: TGTGCCAGCAGCCAAGGGGGACTAGCGGGAGGGGAGCAAGAGACCCAGTACTTC. The encoded protein is CASSQGGLAGGEQETQYF.

The V and J genes are TRBV6-5 and TRBJ1-5; possibly TRBD1 for D (6 bases). The germline gives CDR1 MNHEY, CDR2 SVGAGI. The CDR3 runs 14 residues. Between the trimmed V and J ends, which lost 5 bases and 6 bases, there was a span of 14 bases. The CDR3 DNA is TGTGCCAGCAGTCGCGGGGGGCCAAGTCAGCCCCAGCATTTT. This gives the protein CASSRGGPSQPQHF.

The chain has TRBV7-2 and TRBJ2-5; tentative D call: TRBD1 (7 bases). Trimming shortened V by 2 bases and J by 5 bases, and 12 bases separated the two germline ends. In germline, CDR1 is SGHTA, CDR2 FQGNSA. This CDR3 has 14 amino acids. CDR3 in amino acids: CASSLKSGGETQYF. In DNA, the CDR3 is TGTGCCAGCAGCTTAAAGTCAGGGGGGGAGACCCAGTACTTC. The full variable domain, its missing parts supplied by reference TRBV7-2 and TRBJ2-5, is GAGVSQSPSNKVTEKGKDVELRCDPISGHTALYWYRQSLGQGLEFLIYFQGNSAPDKSGLPSDRFSAERTGGSVSTLTIQRTQQEDSAVYLCASSLKSGGETQYFGPGTRLLVL.

This chain links TRBV19 with TRBJ1-5; D uncertain. The germline V gene encodes CDR1 LNHDA and CDR2 SQIVND (reference sequence). CDR3 length: 14 residues. V was pared by 5 bases and J by 1 base, with 9 bases between. The CDR3 is CASSLGRSNQPQHF. DNA of the CDR3: TGTGCCAGTAGTTTAGGGAGGAGCAATCAGCCCCAGCATTTT.

The J gene is TRBJ1-3, the V gene TRBV9; 9 positions agree with TRBD1. The V and J ends lost 0 bases and 0 bases, in that order; junction bases with no gene match: 4. The CDR3 length is 17 residues. Germline V gene data show CDR1 as SGDLS and CDR2 as YYNGEE. CDR3 amino acids: CASSVGTGATSGNTIYF. Written as DNA, the CDR3 is TGTGCCAGCAGCGTAGGGACAGGGGCGACCTCTGGAAACACCATATATTTT. Using reference TRBV9 and TRBJ1-3 for the parts outside the CDR3, the full variable domain is DSGVTQTPKHLITATGQRVTLRCSPRSGDLSVYWYQQSLDQGLQFLIQYYNGEERAKGNILERFSAQQFPDLHSELNLSSLELGDSALYFCASSVGTGATSGNTIYFGEGSWLTVV.

This clone was seen only once. This chain connects TRBV7-9 to TRBJ2-2; 11 nucleotides agree with TRBD2. Germline CDR1 and CDR2: SEHNR and FQNEAQ (reference sequence). V shed 1 base and J 4 bases; nucleotides not matched to a gene: 2. The CDR3 is 16 amino acids. DNA of the CDR3: TGTGCCAGCAGCTTAGGGCTAGCGGGAGGCACCGGGGAGCTGTTTTTT. Translated, it gives CASSLGLAGGTGELFF.

The rearrangement joins TRBV18 to TRBJ2-5; TRBD1 aligns across 10 bases. Germline V gene sequence: CDR1 KGHSH, CDR2 LQKENI. This CDR3 spans 14 amino acids. Trimming cost V 2 bases and J 4 bases; bases outside gene matches: 1. As DNA, the CDR3 is TGTGCCAGCTCACCAGGACAGGGGGTAGAGACCCAGTACTTC. Residues: CASSPGQGVETQYF.

This clone has just a few counts. The chain links TRBV7-2 to TRBJ2-7, with a possible D match to TRBD1 (6 bases). The CDR3 is 14 amino acids. With 3 bases removed from V and 0 bases from J, the gap between germline ends came to 9 bases. Germline CDR1 is SGHTA and CDR2 is FQGNSA. CDR3 nucleotides: TGTGCCAGCAGCTTTAGGGGGACCTCCTACGAGCAGTACTTC. Translating it yields CASSFRGTSYEQYF.

In DNA form, the CDR3 reads TGTGCCAGCAGCTTCCAGGGTACAGATACGCAGTATTTT. This sequence encodes CASSFQGTDTQYF. The gene calls are TRBV11-3 and TRBJ2-3; perhaps TRBD1 as D (5 bases). The CDR3 spans 13 residues. Germline V gives CDR1 SGHNT, CDR2 YENEEA. Trimming pared 3 bases from V and 3 bases from J, leaving 7 bases between.

V is TRBV15 and J is TRBJ2-1; TRBD2 aligns across 14 bases. The germline CDR1 and CDR2 sequences are LNHNV and YYDKDF (reference sequence). This CDR3 is built from 15 residues. J lost 7 bases, V lost 7 bases, and 6 bases had no gene match. The CDR3 is CATTETSGRGNEQFF. The CDR3 DNA sequence: TGTGCCACCACCGAGACTAGCGGGAGGGGGAATGAGCAGTTCTTC.

With respect to this clone: A read error may account for a junction end that differs from germline. The chain combines TRBV9 with TRBJ2-3; D might be TRBD1 (6 bases). There are 14 residues in the CDR3. CDR1 SGDLS and CDR2 YYNGEE come from the germline V gene. The CDR3: CASSWGQRTDTRYF. In DNA form, the CDR3 reads TGTGCCAGCAGCTGGGGGCAGAGAACAGATACGCGGTATTTT.

The chain uses TRBV19 and TRBJ2-7; 7 nucleotides line up with TRBD1. The CDR3 totals 15 residues. The germline V gene has CDR1 LNHDA and CDR2 SQIVND (reference sequence). The junction had 6 bases not matched to a gene; V was cut back by 3 bases and J by 1 base. The CDR3 DNA reads as TGTGCCAGTAGTATTGTGGGGGACAGTTCCTACGAGCAGTACTTC. This gives the protein CASSIVGDSSYEQYF.

The chain uses TRBV9 and TRBJ2-1; 10 nucleotides align to TRBD2. The CDR3 length is 15 residues. Germline assignment: CDR1 SGDLS and CDR2 YYNGEE. After removal of 0 bases from V and 8 bases from J, the junction contained 5 bases not matched to a gene. As DNA, the CDR3 is TGTGCCAGCAGCGTAGACGAGCGGGAGGGAGATGAGCAGTTCTTC. Its translation is CASSVDEREGDEQFF.

The chain is built from TRBV29-1 and TRBJ2-7; 9 bases map to TRBD1. Per germline, CDR1 SQVTM and CDR2 ANQGSEA. V dropped 5 bases and J dropped 5; count of bases not matched to a gene: 4. This CDR3 comprises 12 residues. The CDR3 loop reads CSVRQGGNEQYF. The CDR3 coding sequence is TGCAGCGTTCGACAGGGGGGAAACGAGCAGTACTTC.

This chain links TRBV5-1 with TRBJ2-5, with 11 bases lining up with TRBD1. Germline V lookup: CDR1 SGHRS, CDR2 YFSETQ. With V trimmed by 4 bases and J by 5 bases, 4 bases remained unmatched. The CDR3 covers 14 residues. CDR3 region: CASSTGTGGETQYF. In DNA form, the CDR3 reads TGCGCCAGCAGCACCGGGACAGGGGGGGAGACCCAGTACTTC.

The V gene is TRBV9, the J gene TRBJ2-3, with D maybe TRBD2 (6 bases). Germline-derived CDR1 and CDR2 are SGDLS and YYNGEE. V was shortened by 2 bases and J by 2 bases, with 12 bases between the two germline ends. The CDR3 totals 15 residues. CDR3 nucleotides: TGTGCCAGCAGCGTTGTGGGCGGGGCCACAGATACGCAGTATTTT. Protein product: CASSVVGGATDTQYF.

The chain carries TRBV7-2 and TRBJ2-3; 10 bases line up with TRBD2. There are 15 residues in the CDR3. Germline lookup yields CDR1 SGHTA and CDR2 FQGNSA. Trimming cost V 7 bases and J 1 base; bases outside gene matches: 5. The CDR3 DNA is TGTGCCAGCACCACAGGACTAGCGGGCACAGATACGCAGTATTTT. Protein sequence: CASTTGLAGTDTQYF.

The chain couples TRBV5-8 to TRBJ1-5; D uncertain. V lost 2 bases and J lost 1, with 10 bases in between. Germline-derived CDR1 and CDR2 are SGHTS and YDEGEE. The CDR3 totals 15 residues. The CDR3 spells CASSFGRTSNQPQHF. In nucleotides, the CDR3 is TGTGCCAGCAGCTTCGGGAGAACAAGCAATCAGCCCCAGCATTTT.

The sample holds a few counts of this clone. V and J are TRBV5-1 and TRBJ2-7, with 8 bases fitting TRBD2. From germline, CDR1 is SGHRS and CDR2 YFSETQ. Trimming took 4 bases from V and 0 from J; bases not matched to a gene: 12. The CDR3 extends over 17 amino acids. The CDR3 protein is CASSPGGGRVNSYEQYF. In DNA form, the CDR3 reads TGCGCCAGCAGCCCGGGGGGGGGAAGAGTCAACTCCTACGAGCAGTACTTC.

The CDR3 DNA reads TGTGCCCGCATAATCTTGCCCCGGGGTCGGGAGACCCAGTACTTC. This gives the protein CARIILPRGRETQYF. The chain recombines TRBV6-4 with TRBJ2-5; D is perhaps TRBD2 (5 bases). The CDR3 covers 15 residues. In germline, CDR1 is MRHNA, CDR2 SNTAGT. V lost 11 bases and J lost 5, with 24 bases in between.

The chain joins TRBV5-1 to TRBJ1-5; 8 bases are a match to TRBD1. There are 19 residues in the CDR3. V shed 5 bases, J shed 7 bases, and the junction held 23 bases outside the gene matches. CDR1 is SGHRS, CDR2 YFSETQ, per germline. The CDR3 sequence is CASRLPKNRGTLLGQPQHF. DNA of the CDR3: TGCGCCAGCAGGCTGCCAAAGAACAGGGGGACACTTTTAGGGCAGCCCCAGCATTTT.

This sequence joins TRBV4-2 and TRBJ2-1; no clear D gene. CDR3 size: 13 residues. Germline CDR1 is LGHNA and CDR2 is YNFKEQ. V lost 3 bases and J lost 8, with 11 bases in between. CDR3 loop: CASSQSAEDEQFF. The CDR3 DNA sequence: TGTGCCAGCAGCCAGAGTGCCGAGGATGAGCAGTTCTTC.

The chain is built from TRBV6-5 and TRBJ2-1, with a weak D call TRBD1 (5 bases). Between the trimmed V and J ends, which lost 0 bases and 5 bases, there was a span of 11 bases. The germline V gene has CDR1 MNHEY and CDR2 SVGAGI. The CDR3 is made up of 15 amino acids. The CDR3 protein is CASSYSDSGNNEQFF. For the CDR3, the DNA is TGTGCCAGCAGTTACTCAGACAGTGGGAACAATGAGCAGTTCTTC.

This clone was recorded once. Other nucleotide sequences in the sample specify the same CDR3. The rearrangement uses TRBV5-6 and TRBJ2-7, with D tentatively TRBD1 (5 bases). Between the trimmed V and J ends, which lost 0 bases and 1 base, there was a span of 5 bases. CDR3 length equals 13 residues. The germline V gene encodes CDR1 SGHDT and CDR2 YYEEEE. This CDR3 is CASSLAGSYEQYF. The CDR3 DNA follows: TGTGCCAGCAGCTTGGCAGGGTCCTACGAGCAGTACTTC.

This clone was counted only a few times. The chain recombines TRBV5-6 with TRBJ1-4; tentative D call: TRBD1 (5 bases). V lost 4 bases and J 7 bases, leaving 20 bases between the germline ends. The germline V gene has CDR1 SGHDT and CDR2 YYEEEE. This CDR3 contains 16 residues. This CDR3 reads CASSPTVVGASEKLFF. DNA of the CDR3: TGTGCCAGCAGCCCTACGGTGGTAGGGGCAAGTGAAAAACTGTTTTTT.